This T cell receptor beta chain was obtained from a study of T cell responses to AZD1222 COVID-19 vaccine. Per germline, CDR1 SGHRS and CDR2 YFSETQ. Between the trimmed V and J ends, which lost 2 bases and 1 base, there was a span of 6 bases. The CDR3 has 13 amino acids. Study results and caveats: Of the AZD1222 recipients, only five or six were seropositive at baseline. There were vaccine-associated CD4 TCRs across spike, dominant at 160-218 and 743-854. Donors were largely white British and mainly female; clonal diversity was possibly underestimated. Per reports, nearly half of all spike-specific TCRs target regions that are unmutated in variants.

A remark on this clone: Its target is not known.

TCRdb keeps only in-frame clones here, not all; method: immunoSEQ multiplex PCR. The repertoire has around 99,000 clones, over 85% of them found once; the top ten carry 12%. Specimen: peripheral blood, collected on day 0 of AZD1222 vaccination. The clonotype comes from an adult in good health. V gene TRBV5-1 combines with J gene TRBJ1-1; D ambiguous. CDR3 bases: TGCGCCAGCAGCTTTGTTGCGAACACTGAAGCTTTCTTT. Its protein product is CASSFVANTEAFF.